The 32 T cell receptor beta chains in this list originate from one sample, sequenced in a study of blood T cell repertoires in COVID-19. The table came from immunoSEQ multiplex PCR; TCRdb's copy has only in-frame clones and leaves some out. The data hold 180,000 or so clones, with approximately 86% observed a single time. Sequencing was carried out using peripheral blood. Source of these receptors: a woman of 80 years or more in a cohort sampled during active or convalescent COVID-19.

V is TRBV5-1 and J is TRBJ2-3; tentative D call: TRBD1 (6 bases). Trimming removed 4 bases at V and 2 bases at J, with 11 bases between. This CDR3 contains 14 residues. Germline V gives CDR1 SGHRS, CDR2 YFSETQ. The chain's CDR3 is CASSGGQLTDTQYF. The CDR3 DNA sequence: TGCGCCAGCAGCGGAGGACAGCTCACAGATACGCAGTATTTT.

CDR3 protein: CASSEVGTGVYEQYV. The CDR3 region has the DNA TGTGCCAGCAGTGAAGTGGGGACAGGGGTTTACGAGCAGTACGTC. This rearrangement joins TRBV6-1 to TRBJ2-7; 10 bases align to TRBD1. The V gene end was trimmed by 1 base and the J gene end by 4 bases; junction bases not matched to a gene: 4. This CDR3 contains 15 residues. CDR1 is MNHNS, CDR2 SASEGT, per germline.

The CDR3 sequence: CASSRQGALIEKLFF. The CDR3 DNA sequence: TGTGCCAGCAGTCGTCAGGGGGCGCTCATTGAAAAACTGTTTTTT. V and J are TRBV6-2 or TRBV6-3 and TRBJ1-4; 8 nucleotides line up with TRBD1. V dropped 5 bases and J dropped 7; count of bases not matched to a gene: 9. This CDR3 contains 15 residues. CDR1 is MNHEY, CDR2 SVGEGT, per germline.

The CDR3 DNA reads TGTGCCTCCCTGGGGCTAGGCGATAATTCACCCCTCCACTTT. Translated: CASLGLGDNSPLHF. The chain joins TRBV10-3 to TRBJ1-6; perhaps TRBD1 as D (5 bases). V dropped 11 bases and J dropped 5 bases, with 16 bases sitting between them. Germline V gene data show CDR1 as ENHRY and CDR2 as SYGVKD. This CDR3 is 14 amino acids long.

The J gene is TRBJ2-1, the V gene TRBV11-2; 9 nucleotides agree with TRBD1. The germline CDR1 and CDR2 sequences are SGHAT and FQNNGV. The CDR3 contains 15 residues. With V trimmed by 5 bases and J by 8 bases, 10 bases remained unmatched. CDR3 sequence: CASSPRDRAWYEQFF. CDR3 nucleotide sequence: TGTGCCAGCAGCCCCCGGGACAGGGCTTGGTATGAGCAGTTCTTC.

This chain joins TRBV7-2 and TRBJ1-1; unclear D gene. V gave up 2 bases and J gave up 2 bases, with 12 bases separating them. The length of the CDR3 is 15 residues. In germline, CDR1 is SGHTA, CDR2 FQGNSA. CDR3 nucleotides: TGTGCCAGCAGCTTAATGGGCAGATTCAACACTGAAGCTTTCTTT. As protein: CASSLMGRFNTEAFF.

The rearrangement links TRBV5-4 to TRBJ2-3; possible D gene TRBD1, 5 bases. CDR1 is SGHNT, CDR2 YYREEE, per germline (reference sequence). The CDR3 extends over 14 amino acids. V was clipped by 4 bases and J by 7 bases, with 16 bases between them. This CDR3 reads CASSGVDSDNTQYF. The CDR3 nucleotides are TGTGCCAGCAGCGGGGTCGACAGTGACAATACGCAGTATTTT.

This clone was counted only a few times. V and J are TRBV27 and TRBJ2-2; a possible D gene is TRBD2 (5 bases). This CDR3 has 12 residues. CDR1 MNHEY and CDR2 SMNVEV come from the germline V gene (reference sequence). Trimming shortened V by 6 bases and J by 8 bases, and 10 bases separated the two germline ends. As DNA, the CDR3 is TGTGCCAGCAGCTTTAGCGCAGGGGAGCTGTTTTTT. Its protein is CASSFSAGELFF.

V is TRBV6-2 or TRBV6-3 and J is TRBJ1-1, with 7 bases lining up with TRBD1. V trimming: 5 bases; J trimming: 5 bases; junction bases outside the gene matches: 11. The CDR3 is made up of 15 amino acids. Looked up from germline, CDR1 is MNHEY and CDR2 is SVGEGT. The CDR3 coding sequence is TGTGCCAGCAGTAGAAGAGGGGGCGGGGAGACTGAAGCTTTCTTT. Protein: CASSRRGGGETEAFF.

The chain couples TRBV7-2 to TRBJ1-3; 11 positions match TRBD1. The germline gives CDR1 SGHTA, CDR2 FQGNSA. This CDR3 spans 17 amino acids. J was trimmed by 1 base and V by 4 bases; bases with no gene match: 6. The CDR3 loop is CASSSTGQGASGNTIYF. The CDR3 bases are TGTGCCAGCAGCTCTACTGGACAGGGGGCATCTGGAAACACCATATATTTT.

This clone was counted between two and nine times. The chain employs TRBV24-1 and TRBJ1-3; 8 bases line up with TRBD1. Germline CDR1 is KGHDR and CDR2 is SFDVKD. The J segment lost 2 bases and the V segment lost 4 bases, leaving 3 bases of the junction unmatched. The CDR3 consists of 15 residues. DNA for the CDR3: TGTGCCACCAGTGACTCAGGGGGCACTGGAAACACCATATATTTT. It encodes CATSDSGGTGNTIYF.

The V call is TRBV5-6, the J call TRBJ2-5; D gene uncertain. Germline loops: CDR1 SGHDT, CDR2 YYEEEE. The CDR3 loop spans 15 amino acids. The V and J ends lost 4 bases and 2 bases respectively, with 15 bases between them. This CDR3 is CASSSFRGRQETQYF. The CDR3 DNA follows: TGTGCCAGCAGCAGCTTTAGAGGCAGACAAGAGACCCAGTACTTC.

The chain links TRBV27 to TRBJ2-2, with a possible D match to TRBD2 (5 bases). CDR1 MNHEY and CDR2 SMNVEV come from the germline V gene (reference sequence). The CDR3 length is 15 residues. Trimming cost V 5 bases and J 0 bases, with 10 bases left between them. The CDR3 nucleotides read TGTGCCAGCAGTAACGGGGTATCGAACACCGGGGAGCTGTTTTTT. Protein product: CASSNGVSNTGELFF.

The chain couples TRBV5-1 to TRBJ1-4; TRBD1 agrees at 8 bases. This CDR3 spans 16 amino acids. The germline CDR1 and CDR2 sequences are SGHRS and YFSETQ. J was trimmed by 6 bases and V by 4 bases; bases with no gene match: 11. The CDR3 reads CASSQGQGQSHEKLFF. The CDR3, as DNA: TGCGCCAGCAGCCAAGGACAGGGACAGTCCCATGAAAAACTGTTTTTT.

The rearrangement links TRBV7-2 to TRBJ2-3; TRBD2 might be the D (6 bases). Per germline, CDR1 SGHTA and CDR2 FQGNSA. The CDR3 spans 15 residues. Between the trimmed V and J ends, which lost 5 bases and 2 bases, there was a span of 14 bases. CDR3 protein: CASSNGLPFTDTQYF. The DNA of the CDR3 is TGTGCCAGCAGCAACGGACTACCCTTCACAGATACGCAGTATTTT.

This chain joins TRBV2 and TRBJ1-1, with D possibly matching TRBD1 (5 bases). CDR1 and CDR2 from the germline V gene are SNHLY and FYNNEI. V was shortened by 2 bases and J by 1 base, with 14 bases between the two germline ends. There are 16 residues in the CDR3. This chain's CDR3 is CASSERGSMRNTEAFF. CDR3 in DNA: TGTGCCAGCAGTGAACGGGGGTCGATGAGGAACACTGAAGCTTTCTTT.

J is TRBJ2-1 and V is TRBV5-4; a possible D gene is TRBD1 (5 bases). The CDR3 extends over 15 amino acids. Germline assignment: CDR1 SGHNT and CDR2 YYREEE (reference sequence). V was pared by 2 bases and J by 12 bases, with 21 bases between. CDR3 sequence reads: CASSLSNRQPQGQFF. DNA of the CDR3: TGTGCCAGCAGCTTATCCAACCGACAGCCCCAAGGGCAGTTCTTC.

The chain employs TRBV10-1 and TRBJ2-7; tentatively, D is TRBD1 (5 bases). V lost 5 bases to trimming and J lost 3 bases, with 17 bases between them. This CDR3 is built from 15 residues. Germline loops: CDR1 WNHNN, CDR2 SYGVQD (reference sequence). CDR3 amino acids: CASSNIGAISYEQYV. CDR3 nucleotides: TGCGCCAGCAGTAATATAGGGGCTATCAGCTACGAGCAGTACGTC.

The V and J genes are TRBV27 and TRBJ1-1; D is uncertain. V lost 7 bases and J lost 5, with 20 bases in between. The CDR3 runs 15 residues. Germline V CDR1 and CDR2: MNHEY, SMNVEV (reference sequence). The CDR3 protein is CASTPFAERLTEAFF. The CDR3 coding sequence is TGTGCCAGCACACCCTTCGCGGAGAGATTAACTGAAGCTTTCTTT.

This clone has more than one count but fewer than ten. In nucleotides, the CDR3 is TGCGCCAGCAGCCAACCCCCATTGACCAAAGGGGGCTATGGCTACACCTTC. It specifies CASSQPPLTKGGYGYTF. This chain links TRBV4-1 with TRBJ1-2; possible D gene TRBD1, 6 bases. Trimming took off 2 bases at V and 4 bases at J, with 20 bases between the two ends. The germline CDR1 and CDR2 sequences are MGHRA and YSYEKL. The length of the CDR3 is 17 residues.

J is TRBJ2-7 and V is TRBV5-1, with TRBD1 identical over 10 bases. CDR3 length equals 14 residues. J gave up 3 bases and V 4 bases, and 4 bases lay outside the gene matches. In germline, CDR1 is SGHRS, CDR2 YFSETQ. The DNA for the CDR3 is TGCGCCAGCAGCCAGGACAGGGGGTTCTACGAGCAGTACTTC. It is translated as CASSQDRGFYEQYF.

The chain recombines TRBV5-4 with TRBJ2-7, with 9 bases that match TRBD1. The CDR3 length is 16 residues. The junction had 11 bases not matched to a gene; V was cut back by 4 bases and J by 3 bases. The V gene's germline CDR1 is SGHNT and CDR2 YYREEE (reference sequence). The CDR3 DNA follows: TGTGCCAGCAGCCCAGGAGGGACAGGGTACGGCTACGAGCAGTACTTC. Amino acid sequence: CASSPGGTGYGYEQYF.

This clone was detected a few times. In nucleotides, the CDR3 is TGTGCCAGCTCACCAGCGCGAAATCAGCCCCAGCATTTT. This sequence encodes CASSPARNQPQHF. The chain recombines TRBV18 with TRBJ1-5; D is unresolved. V was trimmed by 2 bases and J by 4 bases, leaving 6 bases between them. Germline V CDR1 and CDR2: KGHSH, LQKENI. The CDR3 totals 13 residues.

The rearrangement uses TRBV27 and TRBJ2-3; 8 bases align to TRBD1. The CDR3 has 15 residues. Unmatched junction bases numbered 9, after V lost 6 bases and J lost 4 bases. CDR1 and CDR2 from the germline V gene are MNHEY and SMNVEV (reference sequence). CDR3 sequence reads: CASSPSRGPADTQYF. The CDR3 DNA reads TGTGCCAGCAGCCCTAGCAGGGGGCCTGCAGATACGCAGTATTTT.

The DNA for the CDR3 is TGTGCCAGCAGCCAACCTAGCGGGAGTGGTCAAGAGACCCAGTACTTC. Residues: CASSQPSGSGQETQYF. The rearrangement uses TRBV3-1 (or the pseudogene TRBV3-2) and TRBJ2-5; TRBD2 matches 10 bases. The V gene end was trimmed by 2 bases and the J gene end by 2 bases; junction bases not matched to a gene: 5. The CDR3 extends over 16 amino acids. Germline CDR1 and CDR2: LGHDT and YNNKEL (reference sequence).

The V gene is TRBV28, the J gene TRBJ2-1; 11 bases match TRBD2. Germline lookup yields CDR1 MDHEN and CDR2 SYDVKM. The trim removed 6 bases at V and 4 bases at J, leaving 5 bases unmatched. This CDR3 contains 15 residues. The CDR3 region has the DNA TGTGCCAGCAGCCCATGGACTAGCGGGTACAATGAGCAGTTCTTC. Translated: CASSPWTSGYNEQFF.

This clone was found once. This rearrangement joins TRBV6-1 to TRBJ1-6; TRBD1 might be the D (6 bases). Looked up from germline, CDR1 is MNHNS and CDR2 is SASEGT. The CDR3 spans 16 residues. The V and J ends lost 3 bases and 10 bases respectively, with 19 bases between them. CDR3 sequence (DNA): TGTGCCAGCAGTGACCACGACAGGAACCTAAACTCACCCCTCCACTTT. This translates into CASSDHDRNLNSPLHF.

The chain combines TRBV7-2 with TRBJ2-7; no clear D. CDR3 length equals 14 residues. Trimming took 0 bases from V and 0 from J, leaving 6 bases between them. Looked up from germline, CDR1 is SGHTA and CDR2 is FQGNSA. CDR3 sequence (DNA): TGTGCCAGCAGCTTAGCGCGGCTCTCCTACGAGCAGTACTTC. Residues: CASSLARLSYEQYF.

V usage is TRBV15 and J usage is TRBJ1-5, with D maybe TRBD1 (6 bases). The CDR3 runs 17 residues. Germline V CDR1 and CDR2: LNHNV, YYDKDF (reference sequence). V lost 0 bases and J 7 bases, leaving 19 bases between the germline ends. The CDR3: CATSRDLSGANRQPQHF. CDR3 DNA: TGTGCCACCAGCAGAGATTTATCAGGGGCGAACCGCCAGCCCCAGCATTTT.

V and J are TRBV4-2 and TRBJ2-2; a weak D match, TRBD2 (5 bases). V gave up 0 bases and J gave up 5 bases, with 16 bases separating them. There are 17 residues in the CDR3. CDR1 LGHNA and CDR2 YNFKEQ come from the germline V gene. This CDR3 is CASSQDYRGPITGELFF. DNA of the CDR3: TGTGCCAGCAGCCAAGATTACCGAGGGCCGATTACCGGGGAGCTGTTTTTT.

This clone came up once. This sequence joins TRBV19 and TRBJ1-6; D may be TRBD1 (6 bases). The germline V gene encodes CDR1 LNHDA and CDR2 SQIVND (reference sequence). The CDR3 has 16 residues. With 4 bases removed from V and 6 bases from J, the gap between germline ends came to 16 bases. The CDR3 spells CASSTNRAAPNSPLHF. The CDR3 DNA reads TGTGCCAGTAGTACCAACAGGGCCGCCCCTAATTCACCCCTCCACTTT.

Concerning this clone: The sample carries other DNA sequences with the same CDR3. CDR3 nucleotide sequence: TGTGCCAGCAGCTTAGACAGAGGGACTGAAGCTTTCTTT. This gives the protein CASSLDRGTEAFF. The chain combines TRBV11-2 with TRBJ1-1; D unclear. V lost 0 bases and J 5 bases, leaving 7 bases between the germline ends. Germline V gene lookup returns CDR1 SGHAT and CDR2 FQNNGV. The CDR3 spans 13 residues.